These 5 T cell receptor beta chains were all obtained from the same sample, sequenced in a study of cytomegalovirus exposure and HLA in healthy donors. The PCR had 60 Vbeta and 13 Jbeta primers. Sequencing used immunoSEQ multiplex PCR; TCRdb keeps in-frame clones, though not all of them. The sample lists 100,000 to 150,000 clones, about 78% occurring once. Source material: PBMCs. The receptors derive from a young man in good health and CMV-seronegative.

This chain connects TRBV27 to TRBJ1-4, with 11 positions matching TRBD1. V lost 5 bases and J lost 7; bases outside the gene matches: 6. The CDR3 consists of 15 residues. Germline V gives CDR1 MNHEY, CDR2 SMNVEV (reference sequence). DNA for the CDR3: TGTGCCAGCAGTCTCGGACAGGGGGCGGGTGAAAAACTGTTTTTT. It translates to CASSLGQGAGEKLFF.

The V call is TRBV7-9, the J call TRBJ1-4; D might be TRBD1 (5 bases). This CDR3 has 13 residues. Germline loops: CDR1 SEHNR, CDR2 FQNEAQ (reference sequence). Deletions cut 11 bases from V and 4 bases from J, with 14 bases between. DNA of the CDR3: TGTGCCGGCTCGGGGGTCGTTAATGAAAAACTGTTTTTT. This encodes CAGSGVVNEKLFF.

This chain connects TRBV30 to TRBJ1-2; 10 bases map to TRBD1. Germline-derived CDR1 and CDR2 are GTSNPN and SVGIG (reference sequence). Losses at the gene ends were 0 bases for V and 6 bases for J; bases not matched to a gene: 16. This CDR3 region has 18 residues. This chain's CDR3 is CAWSVEGDRGLEIDGYTF. The CDR3 DNA reads as TGTGCCTGGAGTGTCGAAGGGGACAGGGGATTAGAGATCGATGGCTACACCTTC.

V gene TRBV4-1 combines with J gene TRBJ2-1; a weak D match, TRBD2 (7 bases). Trimming cost V 1 base and J 5 bases, with 18 bases left between them. Germline CDR1 is MGHRA and CDR2 is YSYEKL. CDR3 length: 17 amino acids. The CDR3 loop reads CASSQVMAGAGDNEQFF. The DNA of the CDR3 is TGCGCCAGCAGCCAAGTGATGGCGGGGGCGGGAGACAATGAGCAGTTCTTC.

The J gene is TRBJ1-3, the V gene TRBV18; unclear D gene. The V gene's germline CDR1 is KGHSH and CDR2 LQKENI. V lost 5 bases, J lost 4 bases, and 12 bases lay in between. This CDR3 region has 14 residues. CDR3 DNA sequence: TGTGCCAGCTCAGCCTACACGGAGGGAAACACCATATATTTT. The encoded protein is CASSAYTEGNTIYF.